These T cell receptor beta chains were read from a single sample in a study of radiation and T cells in renal cell carcinoma. Sequencing was performed with immunoSEQ multiplex PCR; in TCRdb, only in-frame clones are kept and a portion is missing. Of about 21,000 clones listed, approximately 80% are singletons. Sequencing was performed on blood, taken from a patient whose treatment included radiotherapy and nephrectomy. The receptors shown here come from a man aged 60 to 75 with renal cell carcinoma. CDR3s leave out the opening cysteine and the closing phenylalanine or tryptophan. Expanded clones are given a class, and other clones once, few, many or no size at all.

size: once; J: TRBJ1-5; V: TRBV29-1; CDR3: SDLQGDHSNQPQH
size: NA; J: TRBJ2-1; V: TRBV29-1; CDR3: SVEKGTGSSYNEQF
size: NA; J: TRBJ2-7; V: TRBV5-1; CDR3: ASSLWGHQGDEQY
size: NA; J: TRBJ2-7; V: TRBV9; CDR3: ASSVDVNEQY
size: NA; J: TRBJ2-1; V: TRBV7-2; CDR3: ASSLYSSIGTRGEQF
size: NA; J: TRBJ1-5; V: TRBV2; CDR3: ASGPRWSQPQH
size: NA; J: TRBJ2-5; V: TRBV28; CDR3: ASSFGGLYQETQY
size: NA; J: TRBJ1-1; V: TRBV2; CDR3: ATKVITEAF
size: few; J: TRBJ1-5; V: TRBV2; CDR3: ASSEEASNQPQH
size: NA; J: TRBJ1-3; V: TRBV7-2; CDR3: ASSLGVSGNTIY
size: NA; J: TRBJ2-1; V: TRBV27; CDR3: ASSLNFRNEQF
size: NA; J: TRBJ2-1; V: TRBV7-6; CDR3: ASSLGSRDEQF
size: many; J: TRBJ2-1; V: TRBV18; CDR3: ASSSTGYYNEQF
size: once; J: TRBJ1-2; V: TRBV10-1; CDR3: ASSDSPLLGYT
size: NA; J: TRBJ2-7; V: TRBV18; CDR3: ASSRMYPDEQY
size: few; J: TRBJ1-3; V: TRBV13; CDR3: ASRQGVENTIY
size: NA; J: TRBJ2-7; V: TRBV5-4; CDR3: ASSTGTSGTYEQY